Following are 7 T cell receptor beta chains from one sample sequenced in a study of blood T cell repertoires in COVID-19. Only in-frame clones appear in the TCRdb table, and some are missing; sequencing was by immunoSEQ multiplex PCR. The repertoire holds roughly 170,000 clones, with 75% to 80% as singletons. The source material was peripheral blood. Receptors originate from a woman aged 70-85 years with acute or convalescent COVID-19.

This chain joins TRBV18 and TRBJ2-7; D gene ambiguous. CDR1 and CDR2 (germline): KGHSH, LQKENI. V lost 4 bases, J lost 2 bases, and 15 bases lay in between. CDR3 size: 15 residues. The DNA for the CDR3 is TGTGCCAGCTCACAAGAGGCAGTGCCAACCTACGAGCAGTACTTC. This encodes CASSQEAVPTYEQYF. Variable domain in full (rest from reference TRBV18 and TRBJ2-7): NAGVMQNPRHLVRRRGQEARLRCSPMKGHSHVYWYRQLPEEGLKFMVYLQKENIIDESGMPKERFSAEFPKEGPSILRIQQVVRGDSAAYFCASSQEAVPTYEQYFGPGTRLTVT.

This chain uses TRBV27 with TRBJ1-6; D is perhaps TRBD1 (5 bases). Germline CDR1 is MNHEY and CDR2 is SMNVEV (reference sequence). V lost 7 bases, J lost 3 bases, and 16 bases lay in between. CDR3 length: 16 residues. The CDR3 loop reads CASIALDSFYNSPLHF. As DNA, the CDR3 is TGTGCCAGCATCGCCCTCGACAGCTTCTATAATTCACCCCTCCACTTT.

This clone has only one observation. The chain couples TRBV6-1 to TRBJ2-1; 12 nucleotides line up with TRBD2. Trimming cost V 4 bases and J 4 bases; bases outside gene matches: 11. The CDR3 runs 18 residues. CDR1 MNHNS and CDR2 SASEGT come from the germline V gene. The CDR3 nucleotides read TGTGCCAGCAGTGGACCGAAGCTAGCGGGAGGGCTGTACAATGAGCAGTTCTTC. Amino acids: CASSGPKLAGGLYNEQFF.

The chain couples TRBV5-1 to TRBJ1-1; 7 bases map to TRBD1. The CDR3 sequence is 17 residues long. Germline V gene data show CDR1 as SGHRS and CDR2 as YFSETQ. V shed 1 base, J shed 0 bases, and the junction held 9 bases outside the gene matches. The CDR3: CASSLYGTEAMNTEAFF. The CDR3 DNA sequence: TGCGCCAGCAGCTTGTATGGGACAGAAGCTATGAACACTGAAGCTTTCTTT. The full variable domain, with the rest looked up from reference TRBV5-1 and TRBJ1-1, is KAGVTQTPRYLIKTRGQQVTLSCSPISGHRSVSWYQQTPGQGLQFLFEYFSETQRNKGNFPGRFSGRQFSNSRSEMNVSTLELGDSALYLCASSLYGTEAMNTEAFFGQGTRLTVV.

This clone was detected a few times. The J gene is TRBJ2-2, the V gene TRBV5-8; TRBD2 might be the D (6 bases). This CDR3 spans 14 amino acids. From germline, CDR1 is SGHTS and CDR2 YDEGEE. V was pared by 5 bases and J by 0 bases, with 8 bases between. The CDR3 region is CASRWGANTGELFF. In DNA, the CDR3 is TGTGCCAGCAGATGGGGGGCGAACACCGGGGAGCTGTTTTTT. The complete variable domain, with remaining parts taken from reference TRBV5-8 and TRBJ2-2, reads EAGVTQSPTHLIKTRGQQATLRCSPISGHTSVYWYQQALGLGLQFLLWYDEGEERNRGNFPPRFSGRQFPNYSSELNVNALELEDSALYLCASRWGANTGELFFGEGSRLTVL.

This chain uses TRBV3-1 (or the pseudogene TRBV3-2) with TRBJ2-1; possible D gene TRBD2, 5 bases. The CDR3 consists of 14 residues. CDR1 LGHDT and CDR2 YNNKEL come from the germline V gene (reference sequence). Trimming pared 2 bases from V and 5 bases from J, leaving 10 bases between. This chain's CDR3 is CASSQRGHNNEQFF. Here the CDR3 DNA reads TGTGCCAGCAGCCAACGGGGTCATAACAATGAGCAGTTCTTC.

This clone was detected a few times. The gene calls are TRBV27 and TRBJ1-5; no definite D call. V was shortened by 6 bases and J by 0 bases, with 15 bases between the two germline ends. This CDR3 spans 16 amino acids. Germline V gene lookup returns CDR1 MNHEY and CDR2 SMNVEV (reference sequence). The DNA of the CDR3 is TGTGCCAGCAGCCCCTCCGCCAGTTATAGCAATCAGCCCCAGCATTTT. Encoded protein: CASSPSASYSNQPQHF.